These 14 T cell receptor beta chains share one sample of origin, sequenced in a study of T cells after yellow fever vaccination. TCRdb re-analysed the 5' RACE reads in MiXCR, keeping a single row per CDR3 protein. The sample contains 150,000 to 200,000 distinct CDR3 sequences, over 7% of which appear only once. The sample in question was CD8+ T cells sorted from PBMCs, obtained 45 days after the yellow fever booster vaccination. These receptors were collected from a man in his late teens or twenties who received the YFV17D yellow fever vaccine.

This chain links TRBV5-1 with TRBJ1-1; D not resolved. With 5 bases removed from V and 0 bases from J, the gap between germline ends came to 11 bases. The CDR3 contains 14 residues. Germline-derived CDR1 and CDR2 are SGHRS and YFSETQ. In nucleotides, the CDR3 is TGCGCCAGCAGGGCCAGTGGATTGAACACTGAAGCTTTCTTT. Amino acid sequence: CASRASGLNTEAFF. Based on the CDR3 plus reference TRBV5-1 and TRBJ1-1, the full variable domain is KAGVTQTPRYLIKTRGQQVTLSCSPISGHRSVSWYQQTPGQGLQFLFEYFSETQRNKGNFPGRFSGRQFSNSRSEMNVSTLELGDSALYLCASRASGLNTEAFFGQGTRLTVV.

This clonotype appeared a few times. The V and J genes are TRBV7-8 and TRBJ1-2, with 7 bases lining up with TRBD1. This CDR3 is built from 14 residues. Looked up from germline, CDR1 is SGHVS and CDR2 is FQNEAQ. After removal of 5 bases from V and 8 bases from J, the junction contained 11 bases not matched to a gene. As DNA, the CDR3 is TGTGCCAGCAGCGCTGGATTTACAGGGGTCGGCTACACCTTC. Its translation is CASSAGFTGVGYTF.

This clonotype occurred a few times. The V and J genes are TRBV6-2 or TRBV6-3 and TRBJ2-1; D unresolved. CDR1 and CDR2 (germline): MNHEY, SVGEGT. Trimming removed 2 bases at V and 8 bases at J, with 13 bases between. CDR3 length: 14 residues. DNA of the CDR3: TGTGCCAGCAGTTACCAGGCCGTGTGGGATGAGCAGTTCTTC. Protein: CASSYQAVWDEQFF.

This chain connects TRBV5-4 to TRBJ2-2; 8 bases align to TRBD2. The length of the CDR3 is 17 residues. J lost 3 bases, V lost 4 bases, and 11 bases had no gene match. Germline loops: CDR1 SGHNT, CDR2 YYREEE (reference sequence). CDR3 sequence reads: CASSGSVVRGDTGELFF. The CDR3 DNA follows: TGTGCCAGCAGCGGAAGCGTAGTGCGGGGGGACACCGGGGAGCTGTTTTTT.

The chain has TRBV27 and TRBJ2-1; 9 bases are a match to TRBD1. Per germline, CDR1 MNHEY and CDR2 SMNVEV (reference sequence). The CDR3 has 14 amino acids. The junction had 4 bases not matched to a gene; V was cut back by 1 base and J by 9 bases. The chain's CDR3 is CASSLLGQGGEQFF. The CDR3 DNA reads TGTGCCAGCAGTTTATTGGGACAGGGAGGTGAGCAGTTCTTC.

The chain combines TRBV4-1 with TRBJ2-2; D perhaps matches TRBD1 (6 bases). Germline V gene lookup returns CDR1 MGHRA and CDR2 YSYEKL. This CDR3 region has 13 residues. V lost 8 bases, J lost 1 base, and 8 bases lay in between. CDR3 sequence: CASGGQNTGELFF. CDR3 DNA sequence: TGCGCCAGCGGGGGACAGAACACCGGGGAGCTGTTTTTT.

This clonotype occurred a few times. The V gene is TRBV2, the J gene TRBJ2-5, with D possibly being TRBD2 (6 bases). CDR3 length: 12 amino acids. V was clipped by 7 bases and J by 5 bases, with 11 bases between them. Germline V CDR1 and CDR2: SNHLY, FYNNEI. The DNA of the CDR3 is TGTGCCAGCACGGACGGAGGGGAGACCCAGTACTTC. Translating it yields CASTDGGETQYF.

The chain is built from TRBV20-1 and TRBJ2-7; a weak D match, TRBD1 (5 bases). The germline gives CDR1 DFQATT, CDR2 SNEGSKA (reference sequence). Deletions cut 5 bases from V and 2 bases from J, with 10 bases between. The CDR3 contains 12 residues. The CDR3 coding sequence is TGCAGTGCTTCAGGGAATACCTACGAGCAGTACTTC. This codes for CSASGNTYEQYF.

The V and J genes are TRBV9 and TRBJ1-2, with a weak D call TRBD1 (5 bases). V was clipped by 4 bases and J by 4 bases, with 14 bases between them. This CDR3 comprises 14 residues. The germline CDR1 and CDR2 sequences are SGDLS and YYNGEE. The CDR3 coding sequence is TGTGCCAGCAGCTCCCCCGGGACGTTCTATGGCTACACCTTC. As protein: CASSSPGTFYGYTF.

The genes are TRBV4-2 and TRBJ1-5; tentative D call: TRBD1 (5 bases). The CDR3 totals 15 residues. With 0 bases removed from V and 3 bases from J, the gap between germline ends came to 9 bases. The germline V gene encodes CDR1 LGHNA and CDR2 YNFKEQ. In DNA form, the CDR3 reads TGTGCCAGCAGCCAAGATGAGGGGATCAATCAGCCCCAGCATTTT. Translated, it gives CASSQDEGINQPQHF.

J is TRBJ2-7 and V is TRBV20-1, with 8 bases that match TRBD2. J was trimmed by 0 bases and V by 2 bases; bases with no gene match: 6. There are 15 residues in the CDR3. Germline loops: CDR1 DFQATT, CDR2 SNEGSKA (reference sequence). CDR3 sequence (DNA): TGCAGTGCTAGAAGCTTAGCGGGGAACTCCTACGAGCAGTACTTC. The encoded protein is CSARSLAGNSYEQYF.

This clonotype turned up a few times. The chain employs TRBV24-1 and TRBJ1-5; 7 nucleotides align to TRBD1. The CDR3 has 15 residues. The J segment lost 3 bases and the V segment lost 12 bases, leaving 13 bases of the junction unmatched. CDR1 KGHDR and CDR2 SFDVKD come from the germline V gene. This CDR3 is CAPQYRDSHNQPQHF. The CDR3, as DNA: TGTGCCCCTCAGTACCGGGACAGTCACAATCAGCCCCAGCATTTT.

The rearrangement uses TRBV5-1 and TRBJ2-1, with a possible D match to TRBD2 (6 bases). Germline values: CDR1 SGHRS, CDR2 YFSETQ. V lost 2 bases to trimming and J lost 2 bases, with 11 bases between them. The CDR3 extends over 15 amino acids. The CDR3 DNA follows: TGCGCCAGCAGCTTCCAGGGAGGAGCCTACAATGAGCAGTTCTTC. It yields the protein CASSFQGGAYNEQFF.

This clonotype came up a few times. The chain employs TRBV3-1 and TRBJ1-1, with D unclear. This CDR3 is 15 amino acids long. Trimming left V 4 bases short and J 3 bases short, with 15 bases between. In germline, CDR1 is LGHDT, CDR2 YNNKEL (reference sequence). The CDR3 DNA is TGTGCCAGCAGCCTCACATGGGATGGGGACACTGAAGCTTTCTTT. This sequence encodes CASSLTWDGDTEAFF.